The 7 T cell receptor beta chains below come from one sample, sequenced in a study of T cells in Graves' hyperthyroidism and ophthalmopathy. Amplified regions were TCR beta CDR3 sequences from RNA transcripts. A first-round RT-PCR of the TCR CDR3 used the HTBI primer set. TCRdb re-derived calls from the multiplex PCR reads in MiXCR, one entry per CDR3 protein. The repertoire holds about 380,000 distinct CDR3 sequences, with approximately 14% as singletons. The sample consisted of blood. The receptors originated from a woman aged 55-70 years with Graves' hyperthyroidism.

The table lists this clonotype with many counts. The CDR3 nucleotides read TGCAGCGTTGAGTCAGGGGCATATCTCGGCTACACCTTC. Its protein product is CSVESGAYLGYTF. The J gene is TRBJ1-2, the V gene TRBV29-1, with D tentatively TRBD1 (6 bases). This CDR3 region has 13 residues. The V gene's germline CDR1 is SQVTM and CDR2 ANQGSEA. V lost 3 bases to trimming and J lost 8 bases, with 16 bases between them.

The sample holds many counts of this clonotype. CDR3 protein: CASSPEGLDNEQFF. DNA for the CDR3: TGTGCCAGCTCACCAGAGGGACTAGACAATGAGCAGTTCTTC. The gene calls are TRBV18 and TRBJ2-1; 8 bases align to TRBD2. V dropped 2 bases and J dropped 5; count of bases not matched to a gene: 2. The CDR3 loop spans 14 amino acids. Looked up from germline, CDR1 is KGHSH and CDR2 is LQKENI.

This clonotype was detected ten times or more. This chain joins TRBV27 and TRBJ2-7; TRBD2 matches at 8 bases. The CDR3 is 16 residues long. CDR1 is MNHEY and CDR2 is SMNVEV in the germline V gene (reference sequence). With V trimmed by 5 bases and J by 3 bases, 12 bases remained unmatched. CDR3 amino acids: CASSPRQREILYEQYF. The CDR3 nucleotides read TGTGCCAGCAGTCCCCGGCAGCGGGAGATCCTCTACGAGCAGTACTTC.

This clonotype showed up many times. V gene TRBV7-8 combines with J gene TRBJ2-3; TRBD2 matches at 8 bases. Losses at the gene ends were 1 base for V and 2 bases for J; bases not matched to a gene: 8. This CDR3 spans 17 amino acids. From germline, CDR1 is SGHVS and CDR2 FQNEAQ. As DNA, the CDR3 is TGTGCCAGCAGCTTAGGTTTAGCGGGGAGCAACACAGATACGCAGTATTTT. It is translated as CASSLGLAGSNTDTQYF.

This clonotype has at least ten counts. CDR3 residues: CASSYGTGERETQYF. CDR3 bases: TGTGCCAGCAGTTACGGAACGGGAGAAAGAGAGACCCAGTACTTC. J is TRBJ2-5 and V is TRBV6-6, with D possibly matching TRBD2 (6 bases). V lost 2 bases and J lost 4, with 14 bases in between. The germline V gene has CDR1 MNHNY and CDR2 SVGAGI (reference sequence). This CDR3 spans 15 amino acids.

This clonotype has more than one count but fewer than ten. A read error may produce the germline difference seen at one junction end. The genes are TRBV18 and TRBJ2-1; TRBD1 might be the D (5 bases). Per germline, CDR1 KGHSH and CDR2 LQKENI. This CDR3 has 15 amino acids. As DNA, the CDR3 is TGTACCAGCTCCCCCCGGCAGGGAACCTACAATGAGCAGTTCTTC. This codes for CTSSPRQGTYNEQFF.

This clonotype was recorded many times. This chain connects TRBV7-9 to TRBJ2-1; 7 bases are shared with TRBD2. The CDR3 extends over 17 amino acids. The germline V gene has CDR1 SEHNR and CDR2 FQNEAQ (reference sequence). With 1 base clipped from V and 8 bases from J, the junction kept 14 bases outside the gene matches. CDR3 residues: CASSLVPSGPPGDEQFF. DNA of the CDR3: TGTGCCAGCAGCTTAGTTCCTAGCGGCCCCCCCGGGGATGAGCAGTTCTTC.